Below are 13 T cell receptor beta chains sequenced from a single sample in a study of blood T cells in healthy people across ages. Using a J-beta primer mix together with a sample-barcoded 5' primer, a second PCR was run for roughly 7 to 12 cycles. TCRdb processed the 5' RACE reads anew with MiXCR; each CDR3 protein has one entry. The sample has about 690,000 distinct CDR3 sequences; approximately 40% are singletons. Sequencing was carried out using blood. The receptors originated from a man older than 75 in good health.

The chain employs TRBV12-3 or TRBV12-4 and TRBJ2-3; no reliable D call. The ends were cut back, 4 bases at V and 2 bases at J, with 13 bases in the middle. This CDR3 has 15 residues. The CDR3 protein is CASSSQFLYTDTQYF. The CDR3 DNA reads TGTGCCAGCAGTTCGCAGTTTCTCTACACAGATACGCAGTATTTT.

This clonotype was recorded once. This chain connects TRBV9 to TRBJ2-2; D call uncertain. Germline V gives CDR1 SGDLS, CDR2 YYNGEE. The germline V and J ends were trimmed by 1 base and 1 base, with 5 bases remaining between them. CDR3 size: 14 residues. The CDR3 is CASSVLGNTGELFF. The CDR3 DNA reads as TGTGCCAGCAGCGTACTAGGGAACACCGGGGAGCTGTTTTTT.

This clonotype was observed a handful of times. The J gene is TRBJ2-7, the V gene TRBV29-1; 7 nucleotides match TRBD1. Germline V gene lookup returns CDR1 SQVTM and CDR2 ANQGSEA. The CDR3 consists of 14 residues. Trimming at V came to 6 bases and at J to 1 base, leaving 9 bases not matched to a gene. CDR3 bases: TGCAGCGTCAACAAGGGGGCGAGGTCCTACGAGCAGTACTTC. Its protein product is CSVNKGARSYEQYF.

J is TRBJ2-1 and V is TRBV2; 9 nucleotides align to TRBD2. Trimming cost V 1 base and J 10 bases; bases outside gene matches: 2. The CDR3 runs to 13 residues. Germline V gene data show CDR1 as SNHLY and CDR2 as FYNNEI. DNA for the CDR3: TGTGCCAGCAGTGAAGGGCTAGCGGGAGAGCAGTTCTTC. This gives the protein CASSEGLAGEQFF.

The J gene is TRBJ2-3, the V gene TRBV6-2 or TRBV6-3; D gene unclear. Trimming took off 1 base at V and 6 bases at J, with 14 bases between the two ends. The CDR3 contains 15 residues. Germline CDR1 and CDR2: MNHEY and SVGEGT. This chain's CDR3 is CASSYFGPPADTQYF. CDR3 bases: TGTGCCAGCAGTTACTTTGGGCCCCCCGCGGATACGCAGTATTTT.

There are many counts of this clonotype. This chain connects TRBV3-1 to TRBJ1-2; D remains ambiguous. V shed 5 bases and J shed 5 bases, with 12 bases lying between them. Germline-derived CDR1 and CDR2 are LGHDT and YNNKEL (reference sequence). The CDR3 runs 13 residues. The CDR3 here is CASSRFLEYGYTF. The CDR3 DNA reads TGTGCCAGCAGCAGATTCTTGGAGTATGGCTACACCTTC.

The gene calls are TRBV20-1 and TRBJ2-7; perhaps TRBD2 as D (6 bases). The CDR3 runs 12 residues. Germline lookup yields CDR1 DFQATT and CDR2 SNEGSKA (reference sequence). V was clipped by 5 bases and J by 9 bases, with 17 bases between them. CDR3 DNA sequence: TGCAGTGCTCCCTCACGGGGACTTACGCAGTACTTC. This gives the protein CSAPSRGLTQYF.

This clonotype was seen a handful of times. CDR3 region: CASSLVMDGELFF. As DNA, the CDR3 is TGTGCCAGCAGCTTAGTAATGGACGGGGAGCTGTTTTTT. V is TRBV7-2 and J is TRBJ2-2; D ambiguous. The germline V gene encodes CDR1 SGHTA and CDR2 FQGNSA. CDR3 length equals 13 residues. Trimming cost V 1 base and J 7 bases, with 7 bases left between them.

This clonotype came up many times. CDR3 bases: TGTGCCAGCAGCTTGTTCACGGTTCAGGACGAGCAGTACTTC. As protein: CASSLFTVQDEQYF. V and J are TRBV7-2 and TRBJ2-7, with D uncertain. Germline V lookup: CDR1 SGHTA, CDR2 FQGNSA. Between the trimmed V and J ends, which lost 3 bases and 5 bases, there was a span of 14 bases. The CDR3 sequence is 14 residues long.

The rearrangement joins TRBV20-1 to TRBJ2-3; tentatively, D is TRBD1 (5 bases). The V end was cut by 0 bases, the J end by 6 bases, with 16 bases between. The length of the CDR3 is 15 residues. Per the germline V gene, CDR1 is DFQATT and CDR2 is SNEGSKA (reference sequence). CDR3 nucleotide sequence: TGCAGTGCTAGAGATGCTCAGGGATTGGGGGATACGCAGTATTTT. It is translated as CSARDAQGLGDTQYF.

This clonotype has just a few counts. V gene TRBV11-2 combines with J gene TRBJ2-1; possible D gene TRBD1, 5 bases. Germline assignment: CDR1 SGHAT and CDR2 FQNNGV. V lost 5 bases and J lost 6, with 20 bases in between. This CDR3 has 16 amino acids. CDR3 nucleotide sequence: TGTGCCAGCAGCGGACGCCGGCAGGGTAGTGGCAATGAGCAGTTCTTC. This sequence encodes CASSGRRQGSGNEQFF.

This clonotype has only one observation. Germline is not matched at one junction end, which may reflect a read error. The chain carries TRBV7-7 and TRBJ2-5; D gene uncertain. The CDR3 loop spans 15 amino acids. Germline lookup yields CDR1 SSHAT and CDR2 FNYEAQ (reference sequence). The DNA of the CDR3 is TGTGCTAGCAGCTTAGTATGGGGTTCCGGAGAGACCCAGTACTTC. It encodes CASSLVWGSGETQYF.

In its sample, this clonotype was seen a few times. The V and J genes are TRBV25-1 and TRBJ2-6, with no clear D. V was trimmed by 7 bases and J by 3 bases, leaving 13 bases between them. This CDR3 has 15 residues. The germline CDR1 and CDR2 sequences are MGHDK and SYGVNS. This CDR3 reads CASTLGNNGANVLTF. CDR3 DNA: TGTGCCAGCACCTTAGGAAACAATGGGGCCAACGTCCTGACTTTC.